The sequence of this TCR beta chain was determined in a study of tumor-infiltrating lymphocytes in primary liver carcinoma. Investigators took RNA and DNA out together from roughly 21-30 mg of unsorted bulk tissue. Surgery removed the patients' primary liver carcinoma. Germline values: CDR1 SGHAT, CDR2 FQNNGV. CDR3 length: 13 residues. V was trimmed by 11 bases and J by 2 bases, leaving 15 bases between them. The input was around 0.5 ug total RNA; TCR beta cDNA was made from it with a constant-region primer. Three-round nested multiplex PCR performed with slightly modified ARM-PCR produced the TCR beta libraries. The two initial PCR rounds, approximately 10 cycles each, used TRBV1-TRBV30 forward and C-beta reverse primers. TCRdb called the multiplex PCR reads again in MiXCR, with one record for every CDR3 protein. The table lists about 23,000 distinct CDR3 sequences, roughly three quarters of them singletons.

Sequenced material: liver tumor tissue from sampling region 5. The subset here: tumor region T5, tumor centre. The rearrangement links TRBV11-2 to TRBJ2-5; D uncertain. This receptor was obtained from a woman aged 25 to 45 with primary liver carcinoma and hepatitis B virus infection. The CDR3 DNA is TGTGCCGGCGTCTTATGGCGGCAAGAGACCCAGTACTTC. This translates into CAGVLWRQETQYF.